Listed below are T cell receptor beta chains from one sample, sequenced in a study of T cell responses to AZD1222 COVID-19 vaccine. Generated by immunoSEQ multiplex PCR, the TCRdb table keeps only in-frame clones and is missing some. The repertoire holds some 160,000 clones, with over 85% as singletons. This sample comprised peripheral blood, obtained on day 0 of AZD1222 vaccination. These TCRs come from an adult in good health. Both conserved end residues are part of each CDR3. The D gene is left open where the match is weak. Not all rows give a size; the values are once, few, many and, for expanded clones, a class.

>TRBV2|TRBJ2-7|.|TRBD1
CASSELSGQGGDEQYF
TGTGCCAGCAGTGAACTGTCCGGACAGGGTGGGGACGAGCAGTACTTC
>TRBV4-2|TRBJ1-4|.|.
CASSQDHRTANEKLFF
TGTGCCAGCAGCCAAGATCATCGGACAGCTAATGAAAAACTGTTTTTT
>TRBV12-3/TRBV12-4|TRBJ1-3|few|.
CASSPNIGNTIYF
TGTGCCAGCAGCCCCAATATCGGAAACACCATATATTTT
>TRBV27|TRBJ2-5|.|.
CASSPLTGETQYF
TGTGCCAGCAGTCCTCTGACGGGGGAGACCCAGTACTTC
>TRBV5-3|TRBJ1-4|.|TRBD1
CARSPLRTGVYEKLFF
TGTGCCAGAAGCCCTCTACGGACAGGGGTGTATGAAAAACTGTTTTTT
>TRBV4-1|TRBJ1-2|.|.
CASSQEDSSYGYTF
TGCGCCAGCAGCCAAGAAGACAGCAGCTATGGCTACACCTTC
>TRBV10-3|TRBJ2-3|.|.
CAISSQVATNTDTQYF
TGTGCCATCAGTTCTCAGGTAGCCACCAACACAGATACGCAGTATTTT
>TRBV7-9|TRBJ2-6|.|.
CASSLGTVGDVLTF
TGTGCCAGCAGCTTAGGGACAGTCGGCGACGTCCTGACTTTC
>TRBV6-5|TRBJ1-1|.|.
CASSYAGTEAFF
TGTGCCAGCAGTTACGCTGGTACTGAAGCTTTCTTT
>TRBV7-2|TRBJ2-2|.|.
CASRSSAHTGELFF
TGTGCCAGCAGGTCTAGCGCCCACACCGGGGAGCTGTTTTTT
>TRBV11-2|TRBJ1-6|.|.
CASSLDRGSSYNSPLHF
TGTGCCAGCAGCTTAGATAGAGGCAGCTCCTATAATTCACCCCTCCACTTT
>TRBV11-2|TRBJ1-3|once|.
CASSLAGNTIYF
TGTGCCAGCAGCTTAGCTGGAAACACCATATATTTT
>TRBV10-2|TRBJ1-5|.|.
CASSESVGPGHF
TGCGCCAGCAGTGAGTCAGTGGGCCCTGGGCATTTT
>TRBV7-8|TRBJ1-6|.|.
CASSFSNSPLHF
TGTGCCAGCAGCTTTTCCAATTCACCCCTCCACTTT
>TRBV19|TRBJ1-1|.|TRBD1
CASSPRGQGGQAFF
TGTGCCAGTAGTCCCCGGGGACAGGGGGGCCAAGCTTTCTTT
>TRBV6-5|TRBJ1-6|.|.
CASRRGDYNSPLHF
TGTGCCAGCAGAAGAGGGGATTATAATTCACCCCTCCACTTT
>TRBV10-3|TRBJ1-1|.|.
CAIRGEAGLPEAFF
TGTGCCATCAGGGGAGAGGCCGGCTTACCTGAAGCTTTCTTT
>TRBV29-1|TRBJ1-3|.|.
CSVYGDSGNTIYF
TGCAGCGTTTACGGCGACTCTGGAAACACCATATATTTT
>TRBV11-2|TRBJ1-6|few|TRBD1
CASSLRQGASYNSPLHF
TGTGCCAGCAGCTTACGACAGGGGGCCTCCTATAATTCACCCCTCCACTTT
>TRBV19|TRBJ1-1|.|.
CASSIGYGETEAFF
TGTGCCAGTAGTATAGGCTACGGTGAAACTGAAGCTTTCTTT
>TRBV11-2|TRBJ2-7|.|TRBD2
CASSSSGGMSSYEQYF
TGTGCCAGCAGTTCTAGCGGGGGGATGAGCTCCTACGAGCAGTACTTC
>TRBV7-2|TRBJ2-3|.|.
CASSLIWTDTQYF
TGTGCCAGCAGCTTAATTTGGACAGATACGCAGTATTTT
>TRBV5-1|TRBJ2-7|.|.
CASSAAGGTYEQYF
TGCGCCAGCAGCGCGGCGGGCGGAACCTACGAGCAGTACTTC
>TRBV2|TRBJ2-1|.|.
CASSERGLSYNEQFF
TGTGCCAGCAGTGAAAGAGGACTTTCCTACAATGAGCAGTTCTTC
>TRBV5-1|TRBJ1-4|once|TRBD1
CASSTGTGGDVEKLFF
TGCGCCAGCAGCACCGGGACAGGCGGCGATGTGGAAAAACTGTTTTTT
>TRBV6-1|TRBJ1-3|.|.
CASSEAMVGIGGNTIYF
TGTGCCAGCAGTGAAGCGATGGTAGGGATCGGTGGAAACACCATATATTTT
>TRBV3-1/TRBV3-2|TRBJ2-5|.|TRBD1
CASSLWTGRFGTQYF
TGTGCCAGCAGCTTATGGACAGGCAGGTTCGGGACCCAGTACTTC
>TRBV18|TRBJ2-3|.|.
CASSTSTDTQYF
TGTGCCAGCTCAACTAGCACAGATACGCAGTATTTT
>TRBV9|TRBJ2-1|.|.
CASNPGGGSYNEQFF
TGTGCCAGCAACCCTGGAGGTGGCTCCTACAATGAGCAGTTCTTC
>TRBV15|TRBJ1-2|.|.
CATSSGRYYGYTF
TGTGCCACCAGCAGCGGCAGATACTATGGCTACACCTTC
>TRBV3-1/TRBV3-2|TRBJ2-7|.|.
CASRPRGSIHEQYF
TGTGCCAGCAGGCCCCGGGGTAGTATCCACGAGCAGTACTTC
>TRBV10-3|TRBJ2-1|.|.
CAISDPRQVYNEQFF
TGTGCCATCAGTGACCCTAGACAGGTTTACAATGAGCAGTTCTTC
>TRBV18|TRBJ2-1|.|TRBD2
CASSPVGLPYNEQFF
TGTGCCAGCTCACCGGTGGGACTACCCTACAATGAGCAGTTCTTC
>TRBV19|TRBJ1-1|.|.
CASRRSTNTEAFF
TGTGCCAGTAGGCGCTCGACGAACACTGAAGCTTTCTTT
>TRBV30|TRBJ1-2|.|.
CAWNPPANYGYTF
TGTGCCTGGAATCCGCCCGCTAACTATGGCTACACCTTC
>TRBV9|TRBJ1-2|.|TRBD1
CASSVETGRNRGYTF
TGTGCCAGCAGCGTTGAGACAGGGAGGAATAGAGGCTACACCTTC
>TRBV7-2|TRBJ2-5|.|TRBD1
CASSFWTGGETQYF
TGTGCCAGCAGCTTTTGGACAGGGGGCGAGACCCAGTACTTC
>TRBV5-1|TRBJ2-3|.|.
CATRLGGLDTQYF
TGCGCCACCAGGCTAGGGGGGCTGGATACGCAGTATTTT
>TRBV6-1|TRBJ1-6|.|TRBD1
CASSDRQGHNSPLHF
TGTGCCAGCAGTGATCGACAGGGACATAATTCACCCCTCCACTTT
>TRBV19|TRBJ1-2|.|.
CASVDSGSRFNYGYTF
TGTGCCAGTGTGGACTCTGGCAGTAGGTTTAACTATGGCTACACCTTC
>TRBV7-2|TRBJ2-7|.|TRBD1
CASSSTGVSYEQYF
TGTGCCAGCAGCTCCACAGGGGTATCCTACGAGCAGTACTTC
>TRBV5-1|TRBJ2-2|.|.
CASSLVAGDFTGELFF
TGCGCCAGCAGCTTGGTCGCAGGGGATTTCACCGGGGAGCTGTTTTTT
>TRBV27|TRBJ2-2|.|.
CASSFLTTGELFF
TGTGCCAGCAGTTTTCTAACCACCGGGGAGCTGTTTTTT
>TRBV6-6|TRBJ2-7|.|.
CASSYSTGNSYEQYF
TGTGCCAGCAGTTACTCGACAGGCAACTCCTACGAGCAGTACTTC
>TRBV12-3/TRBV12-4|TRBJ1-6|.|TRBD1
CASSLRGAPLHF
TGTGCCAGCAGTCTCAGGGGGGCACCCCTCCACTTT
>TRBV27|TRBJ1-6|.|.
CASSPGTLYNSPLHF
TGTGCCAGCAGTCCCGGGACCCTTTATAATTCACCCCTCCACTTT
>TRBV12-3/TRBV12-4|TRBJ1-5|once|.
CASSFRDQPQHF
TGTGCCAGCAGTTTTCGGGATCAGCCCCAGCATTTT
>TRBV11-2|TRBJ2-7|.|TRBD2
CASSLYPSGGSREQYF
TGTGCCAGCAGCTTGTACCCTAGCGGGGGATCTCGGGAGCAGTACTTC
>TRBV5-5|TRBJ1-2|.|.
CASSRGDTHEGGYTF
TGTGCCAGCAGCCGGGGGGACACCCACGAAGGTGGCTACACCTTC
>TRBV18|TRBJ2-7|once|.
CASSPQKYEQYF
TGTGCCAGCTCACCGCAGAAATACGAGCAGTACTTC
>TRBV3-1/TRBV3-2|TRBJ2-7|few|.
CASSRGVSEQYF
TGTGCCAGCAGCCGTGGCGTTTCCGAGCAGTACTTC
>TRBV11-2|TRBJ1-1|.|.
CASSSRDFANTEAFF
TGTGCCAGCAGCTCCCGGGACTTCGCAAACACTGAAGCTTTCTTT
>TRBV6-5|TRBJ1-5|.|.
CASSYSRGNQPQHF
TGTGCCAGCAGTTACTCGCGGGGTAATCAGCCCCAGCATTTT
>TRBV6-4|TRBJ2-3|.|.
CASSERGRTDTQYF
TGTGCCAGCAGTGAACGGGGGCGCACAGATACGCAGTATTTT
>TRBV24-1|TRBJ2-5|.|.
CATSMGGGGQETQYF
TGTGCCACCAGTATGGGGGGGGGCGGTCAAGAGACCCAGTACTTC